What follows are 24 T cell receptor beta chains derived from one specimen sequenced in a study of blood T cells in healthy people across ages. Through a sample-barcoded 5' primer and a J-beta primer mix, a second PCR was run for roughly 6 to 11 cycles. MiXCR was run by TCRdb on the 5' RACE reads, yielding one entry per CDR3 protein. The data contain some 710,000 distinct CDR3 sequences, more than 35% of them seen just once; the ten biggest clones take up 15% to 20%. Sequences were obtained from blood. Receptors originate from an elderly man in good health.

This clonotype was found a few times. J is TRBJ1-1 and V is TRBV7-9; weak D call: TRBD1 (5 bases). Trimming took 5 bases from V and 3 from J, leaving 13 bases between them. Germline V gene sequence: CDR1 SEHNR, CDR2 FQNEAQ (reference sequence). This CDR3 has 14 amino acids. The chain's CDR3 is CASSPGIGDTEAFF. The DNA of the CDR3 is TGTGCCAGCAGCCCCGGAATAGGGGACACTGAAGCTTTCTTT.

This clonotype turned up a few times. This chain's CDR3 is CATSSPTSGILYEQYF. The CDR3 coding sequence is TGTGCCACCAGCAGTCCGACTAGCGGGATTTTGTACGAGCAGTACTTC. V is TRBV15 and J is TRBJ2-5; 11 nucleotides match TRBD2. The DNA end is a closer match to TRBJ2-7, so the J assignment may be wrong. Germline CDR1 and CDR2: LNHNV and YYDKDF (reference sequence). The CDR3 runs 16 residues.

The chain is built from TRBV2 and TRBJ2-7; no definite D call. The CDR3 loop spans 12 amino acids. The germline gives CDR1 SNHLY, CDR2 FYNNEI. The V and J ends lost 7 bases and 0 bases respectively, with 7 bases between them. For the CDR3, the DNA is TGTGCCAGCACCCTTTTCTCCTACGAGCAGTACTTC. Translated: CASTLFSYEQYF.

The J gene is TRBJ1-1, the V gene TRBV2; TRBD1 aligns across 7 bases. Germline lookup yields CDR1 SNHLY and CDR2 FYNNEI. CDR3 length: 12 amino acids. CDR3 sequence reads: CAKDRADTEAFF. CDR3 in DNA: TGTGCTAAAGACAGGGCGGACACTGAAGCTTTCTTT.

The chain combines TRBV20-1 with TRBJ2-1; D is possibly TRBD2 (6 bases). CDR1 DFQATT and CDR2 SNEGSKA come from the germline V gene (reference sequence). The CDR3 consists of 14 residues. V was clipped by 5 bases and J by 11 bases, with 22 bases between them. The CDR3 is CSAPSGLIYIKQFF. The CDR3 DNA reads as TGCAGTGCTCCCAGCGGGCTTATCTACATTAAGCAGTTCTTC.

With respect to this clonotype: A much more abundant neighbour one base away suggests this may be a read error. The CDR3 loop is CASNGRRRTDAQYF. The CDR3, as DNA: TGTGCCAGCAACGGACGCCGCCGGACAGATGCGCAGTATTTT. This chain uses TRBV12-3 or TRBV12-4 with TRBJ2-3; possibly TRBD1 for D (6 bases). This CDR3 region has 14 residues.

The rearrangement links TRBV7-2 to TRBJ2-7; TRBD2 matches 11 bases. Trimming took 6 bases from V and 4 from J; bases not matched to a gene: 14. Germline CDR1 and CDR2: SGHTA and FQGNSA. This CDR3 has 17 residues. CDR3 nucleotides: TGTGCCAGCAGGGAAGGGAGCGTAGCGGGAGGGATTTACGAGCAGTACTTC. This encodes CASREGSVAGGIYEQYF.

This clonotype was seen ten or more times. The rearrangement joins TRBV29-1 to TRBJ2-5; D ambiguous. The CDR3 has 14 residues. Between the trimmed V and J ends, which lost 4 bases and 0 bases, there was a span of 12 bases. Germline CDR1 SQVTM, CDR2 ANQGSEA. CDR3 sequence: CSVVPPVYQETQYF. Here the CDR3 DNA reads TGCAGCGTTGTCCCGCCAGTGTACCAAGAGACCCAGTACTTC.

In the case of this clonotype: At one boundary the junction diverges from the germline segment, which might be a read error. The CDR3 reads CGANQDRGRRETQYF. DNA for the CDR3: TGCGGTGCAAACCAGGACAGGGGGCGACGGGAGACCCAGTACTTC. The chain is built from TRBV20-1 and TRBJ2-5; 11 positions match TRBD1. The CDR3 consists of 15 residues. Looked up from germline, CDR1 is DFQATT and CDR2 is SNEGSKA (reference sequence).

The sample holds many counts of this clonotype. V usage is TRBV29-1 and J usage is TRBJ2-1, with 7 bases identical to TRBD1. The CDR3 has 15 residues. Germline CDR1 is SQVTM and CDR2 is ANQGSEA. Trimming took 2 bases from V and 8 from J; bases not matched to a gene: 12. The CDR3 DNA is TGCAGCGTTGAACCACGAAGTCGACAGGGAGATGAGCAGTTCTTC. Residues: CSVEPRSRQGDEQFF.

This clonotype came up many times. This CDR3 is CASSWWDSQQYF. CDR3 in DNA: TGTGCCAGCAGCTGGTGGGACAGTCAGCAGTACTTC. V gene TRBV7-2 combines with J gene TRBJ2-7, with 7 bases fitting TRBD1. Trimming took 4 bases from V and 8 from J; bases not matched to a gene: 5. Per the germline V gene, CDR1 is SGHTA and CDR2 is FQGNSA. This CDR3 region has 12 residues.

The chain combines TRBV2 with TRBJ2-1; no clear D gene. The CDR3 runs to 11 residues. Trimming took off 3 bases at V and 8 bases at J, with 5 bases between the two ends. From germline, CDR1 is SNHLY and CDR2 FYNNEI. The CDR3, as DNA: TGTGCCAGCAGTGAGGTGGATGAGCAGTTCTTC. Protein: CASSEVDEQFF.

This clonotype was seen ten or more times. The chain links TRBV7-3 to TRBJ2-3; 9 nucleotides align to TRBD2. This CDR3 spans 17 amino acids. Germline assignment: CDR1 SGHTA and CDR2 FQGTGA. The V and J ends lost 0 bases and 0 bases, in that order; junction bases with no gene match: 4. The CDR3 spells CASSLTTTSGSTDTQYF. CDR3 DNA sequence: TGTGCCAGCAGCTTAACGACTACTAGCGGGAGCACAGATACGCAGTATTTT. Full variable domain (remainder filled in from reference TRBV7-3 and TRBJ2-3): GAGVSQTPSNKVTEKGKYVELRCDPISGHTALYWYRQSLGQGPEFLIYFQGTGAADDSGLPNDRFFAVRPEGSVSTLKIQRTERGDSAVYLCASSLTTTSGSTDTQYFGPGTRLTVL.

V usage is TRBV6-2 or TRBV6-3 and J usage is TRBJ2-3; 8 bases line up with TRBD2. From germline, CDR1 is MNHEY and CDR2 SVGEGT. The trim removed 4 bases at V and 2 bases at J, leaving 11 bases unmatched. The CDR3 sequence is 17 residues long. CDR3 nucleotides: TGTGCCAGCAGTTCCCTCGGGGTACTAGCGGACACAGATACGCAGTATTTT. Protein sequence: CASSSLGVLADTDTQYF.

The V call is TRBV29-1, the J call TRBJ2-2, with TRBD2 matching over 9 bases. V lost 5 bases and J lost 1; bases outside the gene matches: 17. Germline V CDR1 and CDR2: SQVTM, ANQGSEA. CDR3 length: 19 amino acids. CDR3 DNA: TGCAGCGTTAGGGGAGGAATAGCGGGAGAAGTTATGAACACCGGGGAGCTGTTTTTT. Translating gives CSVRGGIAGEVMNTGELFF.

This clonotype was counted once. At one end, the junction sequence differs from germline, possibly due to a read error. V and J are TRBV5-6 and TRBJ2-5; D is uncertain. CDR1 is SGHDT and CDR2 is YYEEEE in the germline V gene. The CDR3 runs 12 residues. CDR3 residues: CASSIRKETRYF. The CDR3 DNA reads TGTGCCAGCAGCATCCGAAAAGAGACCCGGTACTTC.

The V and J genes are TRBV6-2 or TRBV6-3 and TRBJ2-7; 9 bases are a match to TRBD1. The end of the DNA aligns better with TRBJ2-5, so the J call may be wrong. The CDR3 length is 14 residues. Germline V gene data show CDR1 as MNHEY and CDR2 as SVGEGT. The CDR3 spells CASRGTGYRETQYF. For the CDR3, the DNA is TGTGCCAGCAGAGGGACAGGGTATCGTGAGACCCAGTACTTC.

This clonotype was counted many times. The V gene is TRBV20-1, the J gene TRBJ2-1; 13 nucleotides agree with TRBD2. CDR3 length: 16 amino acids. V was pared by 3 bases and J by 3 bases, with 5 bases of the junction left unmatched. Germline CDR1 DFQATT, CDR2 SNEGSKA (reference sequence). The CDR3 region is CSARTGTSGDYNEQFF. In DNA, the CDR3 is TGCAGTGCTAGGACCGGGACTAGCGGGGACTACAATGAGCAGTTCTTC.

The rearrangement joins TRBV9 to TRBJ2-3, with TRBD2 as a possible D gene (6 bases). Trimming left V 4 bases short and J 7 bases short, with 13 bases between. The CDR3 consists of 13 residues. Looked up from germline, CDR1 is SGDLS and CDR2 is YYNGEE. The DNA for the CDR3 is TGTGCCAGCAGCCCACCGACTAGAAATACGCAGTATTTT. Protein product: CASSPPTRNTQYF.

The chain combines TRBV28 with TRBJ1-6; 8 nucleotides match TRBD1. V dropped 7 bases and J dropped 13; count of bases not matched to a gene: 12. This CDR3 is 14 amino acids long. Germline lookup yields CDR1 MDHEN and CDR2 SYDVKM. The CDR3 DNA is TGTGCCAGCAACCGACCCGGACAGGGTTTTCCCCTCCACTTT. Protein sequence: CASNRPGQGFPLHF.

This chain uses TRBV28 with TRBJ2-5, with TRBD1 identical over 7 bases. Germline V lookup: CDR1 MDHEN, CDR2 SYDVKM. The CDR3 totals 18 residues. V lost 3 bases and J lost 4; bases outside the gene matches: 17. CDR3 sequence reads: CASSFLVGDGTEGETQYF. The CDR3 DNA follows: TGTGCCAGCAGTTTTTTAGTTGGAGACGGGACAGAAGGAGAGACCCAGTACTTC.

This clonotype was picked up a small number of times. J is TRBJ2-7 and V is TRBV12-3 or TRBV12-4, with D unresolved. V shed 6 bases and J shed 5 bases, with 17 bases lying between them. The length of the CDR3 is 14 residues. The CDR3 here is CASSDSTGWDEQYF. CDR3 nucleotide sequence: TGTGCCAGCAGCGACTCTACGGGTTGGGACGAGCAGTACTTC.

V is TRBV20-1 and J is TRBJ2-3; 8 nucleotides align to TRBD1. Germline V lookup: CDR1 DFQATT, CDR2 SNEGSKA (reference sequence). V lost 5 bases to trimming and J lost 4 bases; unmatched junction nucleotides: 14. The CDR3 loop spans 16 amino acids. The CDR3 protein is CSAGGEGQGVPDTQYF. The CDR3 DNA follows: TGCAGTGCTGGAGGGGAAGGACAGGGAGTCCCAGATACGCAGTATTTT.

The chain links TRBV5-1 to TRBJ2-1; 7 bases align to TRBD2. V was pared by 4 bases and J by 9 bases, with 10 bases of the junction left unmatched. The V gene's germline CDR1 is SGHRS and CDR2 YFSETQ. The CDR3 sequence is 14 residues long. The CDR3 DNA follows: TGCGCCAGCAGCAAAACGAGCGGGAATAGTGAGCAGTTCTTC. Translated, it gives CASSKTSGNSEQFF. Drawing the rest from reference TRBV5-1 and TRBJ2-1, the complete variable domain is KAGVTQTPRYLIKTRGQQVTLSCSPISGHRSVSWYQQTPGQGLQFLFEYFSETQRNKGNFPGRFSGRQFSNSRSEMNVSTLELGDSALYLCASSKTSGNSEQFFGPGTRLTVL.